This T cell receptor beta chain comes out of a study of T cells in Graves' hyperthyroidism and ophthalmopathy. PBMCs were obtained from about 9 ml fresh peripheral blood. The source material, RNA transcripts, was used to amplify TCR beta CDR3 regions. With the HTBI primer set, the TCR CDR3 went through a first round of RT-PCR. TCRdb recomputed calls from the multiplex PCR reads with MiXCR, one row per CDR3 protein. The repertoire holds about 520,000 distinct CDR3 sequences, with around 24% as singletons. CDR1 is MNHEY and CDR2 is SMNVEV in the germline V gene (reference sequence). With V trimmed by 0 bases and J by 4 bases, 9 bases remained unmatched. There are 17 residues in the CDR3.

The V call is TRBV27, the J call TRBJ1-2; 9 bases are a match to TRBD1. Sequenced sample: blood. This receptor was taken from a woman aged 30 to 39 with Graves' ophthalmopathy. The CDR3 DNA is TGTGCCAGCAGTTTATCGGGGGGACAGGGCCTCCTCTATGGCTACACCTTC. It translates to CASSLSGGQGLLYGYTF.